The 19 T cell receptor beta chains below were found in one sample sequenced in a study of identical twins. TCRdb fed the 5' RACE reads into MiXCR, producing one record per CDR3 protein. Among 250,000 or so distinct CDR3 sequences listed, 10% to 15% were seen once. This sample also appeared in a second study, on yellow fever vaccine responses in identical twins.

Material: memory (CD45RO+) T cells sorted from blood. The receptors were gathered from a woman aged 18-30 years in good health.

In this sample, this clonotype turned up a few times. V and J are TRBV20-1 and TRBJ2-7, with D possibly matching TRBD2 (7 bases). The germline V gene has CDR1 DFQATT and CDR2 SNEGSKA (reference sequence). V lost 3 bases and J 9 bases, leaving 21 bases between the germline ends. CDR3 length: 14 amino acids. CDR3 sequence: CSASPPGRGRGQYF. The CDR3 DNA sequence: TGCAGTGCTAGCCCCCCTGGGAGGGGCAGGGGGCAGTACTTC.

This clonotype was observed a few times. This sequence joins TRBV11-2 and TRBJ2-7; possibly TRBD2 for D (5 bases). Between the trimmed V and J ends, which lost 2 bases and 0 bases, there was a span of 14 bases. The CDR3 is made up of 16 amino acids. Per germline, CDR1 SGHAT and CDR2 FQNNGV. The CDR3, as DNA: TGTGCCAGCAGCTTATTGAGGGTAAAGGCCTCCTACGAGCAGTACTTC. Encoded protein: CASSLLRVKASYEQYF.

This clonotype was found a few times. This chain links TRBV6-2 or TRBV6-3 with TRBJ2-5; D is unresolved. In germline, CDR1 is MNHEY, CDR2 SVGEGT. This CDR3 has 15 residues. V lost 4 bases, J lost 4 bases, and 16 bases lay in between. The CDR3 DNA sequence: TGTGCCAGCAGTTCTTTCGGCCTCCCGGCAGAGACCCAGTACTTC. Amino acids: CASSSFGLPAETQYF.

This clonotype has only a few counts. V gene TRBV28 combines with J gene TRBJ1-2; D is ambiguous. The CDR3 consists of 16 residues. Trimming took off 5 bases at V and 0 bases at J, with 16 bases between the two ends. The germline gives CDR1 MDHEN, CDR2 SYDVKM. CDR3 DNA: TGTGCCAGCAGTGGAGCGGTGAATTCAGCTAACTATGGCTACACCTTC. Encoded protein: CASSGAVNSANYGYTF.

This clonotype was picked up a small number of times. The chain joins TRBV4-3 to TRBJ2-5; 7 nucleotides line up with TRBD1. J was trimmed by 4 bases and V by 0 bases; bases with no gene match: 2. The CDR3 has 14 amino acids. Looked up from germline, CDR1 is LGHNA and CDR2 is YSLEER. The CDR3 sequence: CASSQDHRGETQYF. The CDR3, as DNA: TGCGCCAGCAGCCAAGATCACAGGGGAGAGACCCAGTACTTC.

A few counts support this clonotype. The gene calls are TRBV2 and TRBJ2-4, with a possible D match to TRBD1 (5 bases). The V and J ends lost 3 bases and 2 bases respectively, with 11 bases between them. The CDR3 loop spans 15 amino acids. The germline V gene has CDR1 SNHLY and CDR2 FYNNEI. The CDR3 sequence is CASSDWGGPKNIQYF. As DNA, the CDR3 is TGTGCCAGCAGTGATTGGGGCGGACCCAAAAACATTCAGTACTTC.

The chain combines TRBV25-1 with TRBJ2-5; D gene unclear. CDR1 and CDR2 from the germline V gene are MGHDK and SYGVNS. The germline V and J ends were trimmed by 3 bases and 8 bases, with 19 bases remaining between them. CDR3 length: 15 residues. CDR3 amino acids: CASSDASGPSLTQYF. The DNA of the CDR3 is TGTGCCAGCAGTGACGCGTCGGGTCCGTCTTTAACCCAGTACTTC.

CDR3 protein: CASSLIAGGKYEQYF. CDR3 coding DNA: TGTGCCAGCAGTCTAATAGCGGGGGGGAAGTACGAGCAGTACTTC. This chain joins TRBV28 and TRBJ2-7; 11 positions agree with TRBD2. The CDR3 length is 15 residues. Germline CDR1 MDHEN, CDR2 SYDVKM. The V and J ends lost 5 bases and 4 bases, in that order; junction bases with no gene match: 7.

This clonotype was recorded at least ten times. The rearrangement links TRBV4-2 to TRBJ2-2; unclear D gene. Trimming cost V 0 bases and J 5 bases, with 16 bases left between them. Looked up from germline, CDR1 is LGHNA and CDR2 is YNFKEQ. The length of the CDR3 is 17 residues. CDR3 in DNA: TGTGCCAGCAGCCAAGATCGACGACTGACATCTACCGGGGAGCTGTTTTTT. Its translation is CASSQDRRLTSTGELFF.

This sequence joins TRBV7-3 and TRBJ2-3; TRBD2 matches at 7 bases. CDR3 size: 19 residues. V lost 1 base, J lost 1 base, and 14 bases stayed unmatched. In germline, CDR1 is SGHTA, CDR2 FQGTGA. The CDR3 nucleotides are TGTGCCAGCAGCTTAATTGGTTCTGGGGACTACCTTGGCACAGATACGCAGTATTTT. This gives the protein CASSLIGSGDYLGTDTQYF. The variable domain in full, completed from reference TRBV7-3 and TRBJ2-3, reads GAGVSQTPSNKVTEKGKYVELRCDPISGHTALYWYRQSLGQGPEFLIYFQGTGAADDSGLPNDRFFAVRPEGSVSTLKIQRTERGDSAVYLCASSLIGSGDYLGTDTQYFGPGTRLTVL.

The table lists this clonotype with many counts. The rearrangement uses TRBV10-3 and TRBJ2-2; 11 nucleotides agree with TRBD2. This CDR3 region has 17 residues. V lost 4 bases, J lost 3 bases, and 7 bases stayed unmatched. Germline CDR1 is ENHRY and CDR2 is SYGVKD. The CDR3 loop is CAISGTSGRSDTGELFF. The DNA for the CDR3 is TGTGCCATCAGTGGAACTAGCGGGAGATCGGACACCGGGGAGCTGTTTTTT.

CDR3 protein: CASSLSWTGANVLTF. Here the CDR3 DNA reads TGTGCCAGCAGCCTGAGTTGGACAGGGGCCAACGTCCTGACTTTC. The chain employs TRBV7-2 and TRBJ2-6, with D possibly being TRBD1 (5 bases). Trimming pared 5 bases from V and 4 bases from J, leaving 12 bases between. Germline V gene sequence: CDR1 SGHTA, CDR2 FQGNSA. The CDR3 consists of 15 residues.

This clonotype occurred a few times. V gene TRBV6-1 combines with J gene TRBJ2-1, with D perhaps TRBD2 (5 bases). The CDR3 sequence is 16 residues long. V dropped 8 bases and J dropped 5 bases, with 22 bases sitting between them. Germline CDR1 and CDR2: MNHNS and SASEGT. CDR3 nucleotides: TGTGCCAGCGTCCCCGGGGTCCAACCCCCCGACAATGAGCAGTTCTTC. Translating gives CASVPGVQPPDNEQFF.

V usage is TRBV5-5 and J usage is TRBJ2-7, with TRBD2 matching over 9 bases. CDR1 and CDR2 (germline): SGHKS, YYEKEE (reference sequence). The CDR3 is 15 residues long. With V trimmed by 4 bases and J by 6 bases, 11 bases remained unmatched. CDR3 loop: CASSRYWETSGEQYF. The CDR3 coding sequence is TGTGCCAGCAGCCGATACTGGGAGACTAGCGGCGAGCAGTACTTC.

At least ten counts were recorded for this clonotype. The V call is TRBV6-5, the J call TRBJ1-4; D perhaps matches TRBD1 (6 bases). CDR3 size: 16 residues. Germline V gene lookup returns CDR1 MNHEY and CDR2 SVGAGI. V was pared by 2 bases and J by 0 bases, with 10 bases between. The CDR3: CASSYRGAATNEKLFF. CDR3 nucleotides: TGTGCCAGCAGTTACAGGGGGGCAGCAACTAATGAAAAACTGTTTTTT.

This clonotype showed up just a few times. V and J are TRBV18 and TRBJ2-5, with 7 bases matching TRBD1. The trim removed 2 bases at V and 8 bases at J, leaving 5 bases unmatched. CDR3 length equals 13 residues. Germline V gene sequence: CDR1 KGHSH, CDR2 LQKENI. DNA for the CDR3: TGTGCCAGCTCACCAGACAGGGATTCCACCCAGTACTTC. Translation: CASSPDRDSTQYF. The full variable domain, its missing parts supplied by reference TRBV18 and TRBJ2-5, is NAGVMQNPRHLVRRRGQEARLRCSPMKGHSHVYWYRQLPEEGLKFMVYLQKENIIDESGMPKERFSAEFPKEGPSILRIQQVVRGDSAAYFCASSPDRDSTQYFGPGTRLLVL.

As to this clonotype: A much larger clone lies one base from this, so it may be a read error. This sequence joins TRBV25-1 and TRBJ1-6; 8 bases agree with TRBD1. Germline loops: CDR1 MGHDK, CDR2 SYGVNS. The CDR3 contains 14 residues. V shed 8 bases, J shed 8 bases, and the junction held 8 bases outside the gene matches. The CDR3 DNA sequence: TGTGCCAGCGGTCCAACAGGGGGTGATTCACCCCTCCACTTT. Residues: CASGPTGGDSPLHF.

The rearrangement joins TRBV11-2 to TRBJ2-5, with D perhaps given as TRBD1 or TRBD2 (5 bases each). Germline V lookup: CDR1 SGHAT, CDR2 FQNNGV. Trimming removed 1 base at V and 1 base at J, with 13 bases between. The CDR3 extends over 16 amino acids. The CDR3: CASSLGAAGGQETQYF. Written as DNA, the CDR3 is TGTGCCAGCAGCTTAGGAGCGGCTGGGGGCCAAGAGACCCAGTACTTC.

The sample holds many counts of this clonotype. The CDR3 sequence is CASSPRTVANTEAFF. CDR3 nucleotide sequence: TGTGCCAGCAGCCCGCGGACAGTGGCGAACACTGAAGCTTTCTTT. The V gene is TRBV7-9, the J gene TRBJ1-1; the D gene is possibly TRBD1 (6 bases). This CDR3 has 15 residues. V dropped 5 bases and J dropped 1 base, with 14 bases sitting between them. Germline lookup yields CDR1 SEHNR and CDR2 FQNEAQ (reference sequence).